These 5 T cell receptor beta chains were sequenced from one sample in a study of OX40 agonist ivuxolimab in advanced cancers. The data were produced by immunoSEQ multiplex PCR, yet TCRdb's version contains in-frame clones alone and is incomplete. Of approximately 82,000 clones in the sample, roughly 90% are singletons; the top ten hold over 8%. Sequencing used CD4+ or CD8+ T cells sorted from blood, obtained in a trial of the OX40 agonist ivuxolimab. These receptors were collected from an adult with an advanced solid tumor such as melanoma, head and neck, liver or kidney cancer.

The chain combines TRBV6-1 with TRBJ2-7, with 7 bases that match TRBD1. The V segment lost 5 bases and the J segment 3 bases; nucleotides outside the gene matches: 7. CDR3 length: 14 amino acids. Germline assignment: CDR1 MNHNS and CDR2 SASEGT. The CDR3: CASSLRRDSYEQYF. CDR3 nucleotide sequence: TGTGCCAGCAGTCTTCGACGGGACAGCTACGAGCAGTACTTC.

The V gene is TRBV6-5, the J gene TRBJ1-2; 8 positions agree with TRBD1. Trimming removed 6 bases from V and 8 bases from J; junction bases left unmatched: 11. The CDR3 is 14 residues long. Looked up from germline, CDR1 is MNHEY and CDR2 is SVGAGI. As DNA, the CDR3 is TGTGCCAGCAGCACAGGGGGGAGCTATGTAGGCTACACCTTC. This translates into CASSTGGSYVGYTF.

The chain uses TRBV14 and TRBJ2-1; 9 positions match TRBD2. In germline, CDR1 is SGHDN, CDR2 FVKESK. J gave up 0 bases and V 2 bases, and 2 bases lay outside the gene matches. The CDR3 is made up of 16 amino acids. CDR3 coding DNA: TGTGCCAGCAGCCAACCGGGACTAGCCTCCTACAATGAGCAGTTCTTC. Translation gives CASSQPGLASYNEQFF.

The chain combines TRBV5-1 with TRBJ2-3; D remains ambiguous. The CDR3 covers 13 residues. Germline V gene lookup returns CDR1 SGHRS and CDR2 YFSETQ. Trimming took 0 bases from V and 4 from J, leaving 6 bases between them. In DNA form, the CDR3 reads TGCGCCAGCAGCTTGGCCGAGGCAGATACGCAGTATTTT. Encoded protein: CASSLAEADTQYF.

This sequence joins TRBV7-6 and TRBJ1-1; a weak D match, TRBD1 (5 bases). Germline lookup yields CDR1 SGHVS and CDR2 FNYEAQ. CDR3 size: 13 residues. V was trimmed by 3 bases and J by 4 bases, leaving 9 bases between them. The CDR3 DNA reads TGTGCCAGCAGCTTGGGGGGATTCACTGAAGCTTTCTTT. Its translation is CASSLGGFTEAFF.